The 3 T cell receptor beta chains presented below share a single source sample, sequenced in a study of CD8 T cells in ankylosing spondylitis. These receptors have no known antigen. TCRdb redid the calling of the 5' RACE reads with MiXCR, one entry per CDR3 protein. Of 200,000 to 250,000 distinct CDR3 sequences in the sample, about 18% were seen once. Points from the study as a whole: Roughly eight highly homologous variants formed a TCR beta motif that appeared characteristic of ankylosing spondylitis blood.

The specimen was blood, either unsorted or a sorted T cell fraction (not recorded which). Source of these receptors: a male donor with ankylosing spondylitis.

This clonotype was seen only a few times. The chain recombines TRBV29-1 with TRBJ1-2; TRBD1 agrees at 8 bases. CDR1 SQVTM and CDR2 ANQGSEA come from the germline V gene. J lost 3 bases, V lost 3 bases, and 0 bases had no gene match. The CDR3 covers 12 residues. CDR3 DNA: TGCAGCGTTGAGGGACAGGACTATGGCTACACCTTC. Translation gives CSVEGQDYGYTF. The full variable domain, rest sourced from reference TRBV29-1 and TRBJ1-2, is SAVISQKPSRDICQRGTSLTIQCQVDSQVTMMFWYRQQPGQSLTLIATANQGSEATYESGFVIDKFPISRPNLTFSTLTVSNMSPEDSSIYLCSVEGQDYGYTFGSGTRLTVV.

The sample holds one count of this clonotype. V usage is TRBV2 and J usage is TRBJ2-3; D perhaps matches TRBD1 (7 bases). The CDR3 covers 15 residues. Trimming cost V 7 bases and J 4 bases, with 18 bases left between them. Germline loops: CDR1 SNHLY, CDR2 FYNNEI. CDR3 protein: CASKEEGAHSDTQYF. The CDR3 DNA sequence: TGTGCCAGCAAGGAGGAGGGGGCGCACTCAGATACGCAGTATTTT.

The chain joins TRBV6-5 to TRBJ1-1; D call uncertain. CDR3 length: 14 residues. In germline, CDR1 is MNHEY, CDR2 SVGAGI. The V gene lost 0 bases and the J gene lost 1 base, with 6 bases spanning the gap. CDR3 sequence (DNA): TGTGCCAGCAGTTACTCGACGGGGAACACTGAAGCTTTCTTT. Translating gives CASSYSTGNTEAFF.